This T cell receptor (beta chain) was documented in a study of CD8+ T cells in alopecia areata. Study-level information: Twice daily, treated patients received 5 to 10 mg of oral tofacitinib. Study-level points and caveats: Scalp repertoires also include resident alphabeta T cells from normal skin.

Note on this clone: Its antigen is undetermined.

Extracted from the samples, RNA was reverse transcribed into cDNA to serve as the sequencing template. Some clones are missing from TCRdb's copy, which holds only in-frame ones; the method was immunoSEQ multiplex PCR. The repertoire has around 140,000 clones, approximately 50% of them found once; the top ten carry 0.85% to 1%. The CDR3 is 16 amino acids. J was trimmed by 11 bases and V by 4 bases; bases with no gene match: 22. Germline-derived CDR1 and CDR2 are GTSNPN and SVGIG (reference sequence). Material: CD4+ T cells sorted from blood, obtained at week 0. The source is a human donor with alopecia areata. The genes are TRBV30 and TRBJ1-2; 7 nucleotides align to TRBD1. CDR3 region: CAWTSGVRTGRSWYTF. CDR3 in DNA: TGTGCCTGGACTTCTGGGGTCAGGACAGGTCGAAGTTGGTACACCTTC.